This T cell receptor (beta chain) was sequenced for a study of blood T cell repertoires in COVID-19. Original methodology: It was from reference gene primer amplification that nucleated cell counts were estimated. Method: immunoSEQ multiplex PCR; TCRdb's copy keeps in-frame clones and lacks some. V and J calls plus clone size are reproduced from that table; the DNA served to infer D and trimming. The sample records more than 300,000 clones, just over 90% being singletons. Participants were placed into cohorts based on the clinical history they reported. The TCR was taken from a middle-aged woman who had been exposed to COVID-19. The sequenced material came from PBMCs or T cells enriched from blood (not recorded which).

This chain's CDR3 is CASSYGASADTQYF. The CDR3 coding sequence is TGTGCCAGCAGCTATGGGGCTAGCGCGGATACGCAGTATTTT. V usage is TRBV5-6 and J usage is TRBJ2-3, with a possible D match to TRBD2 (6 bases). This CDR3 is built from 14 residues. Germline CDR1 reads SGHDT; CDR2 reads YYEEEE. Trimming removed 3 bases at V and 6 bases at J, with 14 bases between.